A single sample is the source of the 2 T cell receptor beta chains below, sequenced in a study of technical replicates of blood from a handful of donors. Assay: immunoSEQ multiplex PCR; the TCRdb copy retains only in-frame clones and omits some. The sample holds about 68,000 clones; 95% to 98% are singletons and the top ten take around 0.3%. The specimen sequenced was T cells isolated from PBMCs. These receptors all stem from a human donor in good health.

The rearrangement links TRBV11-2 to TRBJ2-1; TRBD2 aligns across 12 bases. J lost 10 bases, V lost 3 bases, and 10 bases had no gene match. The CDR3 loop spans 16 amino acids. CDR1 is SGHAT and CDR2 is FQNNGV in the germline V gene. CDR3: CASSLGQLAGGREQFF. The CDR3 DNA follows: TGTGCCAGCAGCTTGGGGCAACTAGCGGGAGGAAGGGAGCAGTTCTTC.

The chain couples TRBV6-5 to TRBJ1-1; D not resolved. Trimming took 2 bases from V and 3 from J, leaving 7 bases between them. Germline CDR1 is MNHEY and CDR2 is SVGAGI. The CDR3 has 13 residues. CDR3 DNA sequence: TGTGCCAGCAGTTACCCCGGGTACACTGAAGCTTTCTTT. Its translation: CASSYPGYTEAFF.